Below, one T cell receptor beta chain is given with its context. There are a few counts of this clone. Its antigen remains undetermined. No quality values exist for individual bases; no much larger clone is one base distant. The germline V gene gives CDR1 as SGHNT and CDR2 as YENEEA. Between the V and J ends, shortened by 1 base and 1 base respectively, the junction contains 7 bases. CDR3 length: 14 amino acids, cysteine to phenylalanine. Only the CDR3 DNA stays, 42 bases, in frame from base 1. This specimen belongs to a study of T cell clones after liver transplantation (dated by TCRdb to the late 2010s). Study-level background: The samples were obtained from ITN030ST, a randomized trial that attempted immunosuppression withdrawal within 2 years after liver transplantation. Donor-reactive T cell clones were identified using TCRbeta sequencing after a pre-transplant mixed lymphocyte reaction and were then followed in post-transplant blood. Third party-reactive TCRbeta sequences were also identified from pre-transplant MLRs to serve as an antigen-independent comparator for donor-reactive sequences. Of the eight recipients, a few were HCV-positive, while the remaining recipients had been transplanted for non-autoimmune, non-viral indications. Subjects received no induction therapy and standard immunosuppression until randomization at 12-24 months post-transplant. Tolerance was defined as complete immunosuppression withdrawal for at least one year with no rise in liver enzymes beyond twice the upper limit of normal. Blood samples were collected pre-transplant, pre-randomization before withdrawal, and post-randomization after either full withdrawal or failed withdrawal. Of the 8 liver transplant recipients making up the studied cohort, 3 were classified as tolerant and 5 as non-tolerant.

Unstimulated PBMCs, after thawing, were stained for CD3, CD4 and CD8 and then FACS-sorted into CD3+CD4+ and CD3+CD8+ populations. All 8 studied subjects were randomized to withdrawal of immunosuppression. The Qiagen DNeasy Blood and Tissue Kit was used for genomic DNA isolation. Points the paper makes about the study in general: The conclusions were preliminary, being limited by small, heterogeneous patient numbers and by non-standardized post-transplant time points. Since no allograft tissue specimens were available, donor-reactive T cells may have migrated into the graft instead of being deleted. The decline in donor-reactive sequences exceeded the decline in third party-reactive sequences, suggesting partial antigen-specific deletion that was unrelated to withdrawal success. Low numbers of available donor cells limited the measurable donor-reactive repertoire in two subjects. After accounting for repertoire turnover, donor-reactive detection was significantly reduced in 7 of 8 subjects for CD4 and 8 of 8 for CD8. Circulating donor-reactive CD4 TCRbeta sequences fell significantly post-transplant in 5 of 8 subjects, irrespective of tolerance or HCV status.

Frozen genomic DNA underwent high-throughput TCRbeta CDR3 sequencing by immunoSEQ, including PCR amplification, mapping, bias correction and internal controls. Under the source paper's analysis protocol: Only productive rearrangements were retained, and each unique TCRbeta sequence was defined by its CDR3 nucleotide sequence together with its V and J gene. For a sequence to be called donor-reactive, it needed a frequency of at least 0.01% and at least 5-fold expansion in CFSE-low cells compared with unstimulated pre-transplant cells. Per-subject minimum frequency thresholds, based on the lowest-template unstimulated sample, ensured at least 90% detection power. Jensen-Shannon divergence between the top 1000 TCRbeta sequences post-transplant and pre-transplant was used to measure repertoire turnover. Changes in detection of donor-reactive sequences were tested with two-sided Fisher's exact tests. Here the immuneACCESS table is served through TCRdb, limited to in-frame sequences with V and J called. Missing clones are a known gap in these copies; in checked studies unresolved V genes cover under half, and the rest lacks a known reason. The DNA was the basis for D and trimming; V, J and clone size are from that table. The sample data list fewer than 50,000 clones, and more than 70% of these were observed just once. The ten most abundant clones make up 2% to 3% of the sample.

This sequence originates from a human patient who received a liver transplant. A transplant means some T cells may be of graft donor rather than patient origin. This chain joins TRBV11-3 to TRBJ1-1; the D gene is not confidently resolved. The sequenced sample was CD4+ T cells from blood, obtained 24 months after liver transplant. The sequenced DNA is TGTGCCAGCAGCTTAGGCCAGGAGAACACTGAAGCTTTCTTT. This is translated as CASSLGQENTEAFF.